A single sample is the source of the 27 T cell receptor beta chains below, sequenced in a study of blood T cell repertoires in COVID-19. Generated by immunoSEQ multiplex PCR, the TCRdb table keeps only in-frame clones and is missing some. The sample lists tens of thousands of clones, roughly nine tenths occurring once. Sequencing was performed on peripheral blood. The receptors here all came from a man aged 45-65 years with acute or convalescent COVID-19.

The chain employs TRBV28 and TRBJ1-5; TRBD1 is a possible D gene (6 bases). Germline CDR1 and CDR2: MDHEN and SYDVKM. V was trimmed by 2 bases and J by 2 bases, leaving 13 bases between them. This CDR3 has 16 residues. The CDR3 loop reads CASSLRGGGGNQPQHF. DNA of the CDR3: TGTGCCAGCAGTTTACGCGGGGGCGGTGGCAATCAGCCCCAGCATTTT. The variable domain in full, with the rest retrieved from reference TRBV28 and TRBJ1-5, is DVKVTQSSRYLVKRTGEKVFLECVQDMDHENMFWYRQDPGLGLRLIYFSYDVKMKEKGDIPEGYSVSREKKERFSLILESASTNQTSMYLCASSLRGGGGNQPQHFGDGTRLSIL.

This chain uses TRBV5-1 with TRBJ1-5; D perhaps matches TRBD1 (5 bases). Germline V gene sequence: CDR1 SGHRS, CDR2 YFSETQ. CDR3 length equals 17 residues. Trimming left V 0 bases short and J 4 bases short, with 17 bases between. CDR3 region: CASSLDAGGGGNQPQHF. In DNA form, the CDR3 reads TGCGCCAGCAGCTTGGATGCTGGGGGAGGTGGTAATCAGCCCCAGCATTTT.

The J gene is TRBJ2-2, the V gene TRBV6-1, with a possible D match to TRBD2 (6 bases). This CDR3 contains 15 residues. V lost 0 bases and J 5 bases, leaving 10 bases between the germline ends. The V gene's germline CDR1 is MNHNS and CDR2 SASEGT. The CDR3 reads CASSEAGLATGELFF. The DNA of the CDR3 is TGTGCCAGCAGTGAAGCTGGGCTAGCGACCGGGGAGCTGTTTTTT.

This chain links TRBV19 with TRBJ1-5, with D tentatively TRBD1 (5 bases). This CDR3 comprises 14 residues. Trimming stripped 4 bases from V and 3 bases from J, with 10 bases between. Germline CDR1 reads LNHDA; CDR2 reads SQIVND (reference sequence). The CDR3 region is CASSKGRVNQPQHF. In DNA, the CDR3 is TGTGCCAGTAGTAAGGGGAGGGTCAATCAGCCCCAGCATTTT. Variable domain in full (rest from reference TRBV19 and TRBJ1-5): DGGITQSPKYLFRKEGQNVTLSCEQNLNHDAMYWYRQDPGQGLRLIYYSQIVNDFQKGDIAEGYSVSREKKESFPLTVTSAQKNPTAFYLCASSKGRVNQPQHFGDGTRLSIL.

This rearrangement joins TRBV7-9 to TRBJ2-1; TRBD2 matches 9 bases. The junction had 7 bases not matched to a gene; V was cut back by 2 bases and J by 8 bases. CDR1 SEHNR and CDR2 FQNEAQ come from the germline V gene (reference sequence). CDR3 length: 15 amino acids. The CDR3 here is CASSLPGTSLYEQFF. CDR3 DNA sequence: TGTGCCAGCAGCTTACCCGGGACTAGCTTGTATGAGCAGTTCTTC.

The chain joins TRBV11-2 to TRBJ1-2; 12 bases map to TRBD1. Germline CDR1 and CDR2: SGHAT and FQNNGV. The CDR3 sequence is 16 residues long. The V gene end was trimmed by 5 bases and the J gene end by 8 bases; junction bases not matched to a gene: 12. CDR3 region: CASSPRGTGGVRGYTF. The CDR3 nucleotides read TGTGCCAGCAGCCCCCGGGGGACAGGGGGCGTACGGGGCTACACCTTC.

This sequence joins TRBV19 and TRBJ1-5, with TRBD1 matching over 10 bases. The germline CDR1 and CDR2 sequences are LNHDA and SQIVND (reference sequence). V lost 8 bases to trimming and J lost 2 bases; unmatched junction nucleotides: 3. CDR3 length: 14 amino acids. DNA for the CDR3: TGTGCCAGTGCCGGGACAGGGGGCAATCAGCCCCAGCATTTT. Encoded protein: CASAGTGGNQPQHF.

This chain links TRBV7-2 with TRBJ2-2; D perhaps matches TRBD2 (6 bases). This CDR3 contains 16 residues. Germline loops: CDR1 SGHTA, CDR2 FQGNSA. The ends were cut back, 9 bases at V and 5 bases at J, with 22 bases in the middle. CDR3 protein: CARNIAARTLTGELFF. CDR3 DNA: TGTGCCAGAAACATAGCGGCCCGCACCCTGACCGGGGAGCTGTTTTTT.

The gene calls are TRBV12-3 or TRBV12-4 and TRBJ1-2; D unresolved. The CDR3 consists of 13 residues. V shed 6 bases and J shed 4 bases, with 12 bases lying between them. The CDR3 loop is CASSLSRGYGYTF. CDR3 nucleotides: TGTGCCAGCAGCCTTTCCCGAGGCTATGGCTACACCTTC.

The chain has TRBV5-6 and TRBJ2-2; TRBD2 agrees at 10 bases. Trimming removed 7 bases from V and 3 bases from J; junction bases left unmatched: 12. Germline CDR1 and CDR2: SGHDT and YYEEEE. The CDR3 totals 17 residues. The DNA for the CDR3 is TGTGCCAGCGAATTAAGGAGCGGGAGGGCCGACACCGGGGAGCTGTTTTTT. This codes for CASELRSGRADTGELFF.

The genes are TRBV5-8 and TRBJ2-6; D ambiguous. Germline lookup yields CDR1 SGHTS and CDR2 YDEGEE. V shed 0 bases and J shed 1 base, with 5 bases lying between them. The CDR3 is 15 amino acids. CDR3: CASSLGTSGANVLTF. The CDR3, as DNA: TGTGCCAGCAGCTTGGGAACATCTGGGGCCAACGTCCTGACTTTC.

The chain carries TRBV9 and TRBJ2-2; no clear D gene. The CDR3 extends over 13 amino acids. Trimming pared 5 bases from V and 3 bases from J, leaving 8 bases between. Germline CDR1 is SGDLS and CDR2 is YYNGEE. The chain's CDR3 is CASSLQDTGELFF. The CDR3 region has the DNA TGTGCCAGCAGTCTTCAGGACACCGGGGAGCTGTTTTTT.

CDR3 in DNA: TGCGCCAGCAGCGCGGGTCCCTACGGCTACACCTTC. Translation: CASSAGPYGYTF. The V and J genes are TRBV4-1 and TRBJ1-2; D gene unclear. This CDR3 contains 12 residues. Germline V gene data show CDR1 as MGHRA and CDR2 as YSYEKL. The ends were cut back, 5 bases at V and 8 bases at J, with 12 bases in the middle.

The rearrangement joins TRBV5-1 to TRBJ2-3; a weak D match, TRBD1 (5 bases). The CDR3 totals 14 residues. V lost 5 bases and J 3 bases, leaving 13 bases between the germline ends. CDR1 and CDR2 (germline): SGHRS, YFSETQ. The CDR3 region has the DNA TGCGCCAGCAGTAGATTCCAGGGAACAGATACGCAGTATTTT. Translation: CASSRFQGTDTQYF.

This chain connects TRBV3-1 (or the pseudogene TRBV3-2) to TRBJ2-5; no clear D. The ends were cut back, 6 bases at V and 5 bases at J, with 13 bases in the middle. Germline CDR1 and CDR2: LGHDT and YNNKEL (reference sequence). This CDR3 comprises 13 residues. The chain's CDR3 is CASSMVSRETQYF. The CDR3, as DNA: TGTGCCAGCAGTATGGTGAGCAGGGAGACCCAGTACTTC.

V gene TRBV9 combines with J gene TRBJ1-1; D might be TRBD1 (6 bases). V shed 4 bases and J shed 1 base, with 11 bases lying between them. CDR1 is SGDLS and CDR2 is YYNGEE in the germline V gene. The CDR3 has 14 amino acids. CDR3 residues: CASSYQGTNTEAFF. The CDR3 bases are TGTGCCAGCAGCTACCAGGGGACGAACACTGAAGCTTTCTTT.

The chain links TRBV19 to TRBJ1-4; 8 bases line up with TRBD1. V dropped 6 bases and J dropped 8; count of bases not matched to a gene: 8. Germline CDR1 reads LNHDA; CDR2 reads SQIVND (reference sequence). The CDR3 runs to 14 residues. In DNA form, the CDR3 reads TGTGCCAGTAGGGGTGGGGGACAGGAAGAAAAACTGTTTTTT. It translates to CASRGGGQEEKLFF.

The chain has TRBV30 and TRBJ2-5; TRBD1 is a possible D gene (6 bases). This CDR3 comprises 13 residues. Germline V lookup: CDR1 GTSNPN, CDR2 SVGIG (reference sequence). The germline V and J ends were trimmed by 3 bases and 1 base, with 9 bases remaining between them. The CDR3 DNA reads as TGTGCCTGGAGGAGGGGGATCCAAGAGACCCAGTACTTC. Its protein is CAWRRGIQETQYF.

V usage is TRBV2 and J usage is TRBJ2-7, with D perhaps TRBD2 (6 bases). V dropped 11 bases and J dropped 5 bases, with 22 bases sitting between them. Germline V gene lookup returns CDR1 SNHLY and CDR2 FYNNEI. The CDR3 spans 14 residues. This CDR3 is CALRAGLLNDEQYF. As DNA, the CDR3 is TGTGCCCTGAGGGCGGGGTTATTGAACGACGAGCAGTACTTC.

The chain combines TRBV6-6 with TRBJ1-2; 8 bases match TRBD1. CDR3 size: 14 residues. V was clipped by 4 bases and J by 4 bases; unmatched bases: 5. Germline V gene data show CDR1 as MNHNY and CDR2 as SVGAGI (reference sequence). The CDR3 is CASSWDRRIYGYTF. For the CDR3, the DNA is TGTGCCAGCAGTTGGGACAGGAGAATCTATGGCTACACCTTC.

The J gene is TRBJ1-2, the V gene TRBV5-6; 7 bases align to TRBD1. The CDR3 is made up of 13 amino acids. Germline assignment: CDR1 SGHDT and CDR2 YYEEEE. With V trimmed by 1 base and J by 7 bases, 4 bases remained unmatched. Written as DNA, the CDR3 is TGTGCCAGCAGCTTGAGAGGGGGCGGTGGCTACACCTTC. Translation: CASSLRGGGGYTF.

The chain carries TRBV4-1 and TRBJ1-6, with a tentative D call TRBD1 (5 bases). Between the trimmed V and J ends, which lost 0 bases and 5 bases, there was a span of 11 bases. CDR1 and CDR2 from the germline V gene are MGHRA and YSYEKL. The CDR3 consists of 16 residues. This CDR3 is CASSQDAGVHNSPLHF. CDR3 in DNA: TGCGCCAGCAGCCAAGATGCGGGGGTTCATAATTCACCCCTCCACTTT.

The chain carries TRBV19 and TRBJ1-4; TRBD1 aligns across 7 bases. This CDR3 has 14 amino acids. Trimming at V came to 3 bases and at J to 5 bases, leaving 3 bases not matched to a gene. CDR1 is LNHDA, CDR2 SQIVND, per germline (reference sequence). CDR3: CASSIGQANEKLFF. CDR3 DNA: TGTGCCAGTAGTATTGGACAGGCAAATGAAAAACTGTTTTTT.

A single count supports this clone. The J gene is TRBJ1-3, the V gene TRBV3-1 (or the pseudogene TRBV3-2), with a weak D call TRBD1 (6 bases). The CDR3 loop spans 15 amino acids. CDR1 LGHDT and CDR2 YNNKEL come from the germline V gene (reference sequence). V lost 4 bases to trimming and J lost 2 bases, with 12 bases between them. The CDR3 region is CASSPNRDPGNTIYF. The CDR3, as DNA: TGTGCCAGCAGCCCGAACAGGGATCCTGGAAACACCATATATTTT.

The chain has TRBV6-5 and TRBJ1-1; 8 positions match TRBD1. The CDR3 runs 15 residues. CDR1 is MNHEY and CDR2 is SVGAGI in the germline V gene. The CDR3 DNA follows: TGTGCGACGCAGAGGACAGGGTGGGTGAACACTGAAGCTTTCTTT. This gives the protein CATQRTGWVNTEAFF.

The V call is TRBV27, the J call TRBJ2-1; tentative D call: TRBD2 (5 bases). The germline CDR1 and CDR2 sequences are MNHEY and SMNVEV (reference sequence). V lost 2 bases and J lost 10, with 9 bases in between. The CDR3 consists of 12 residues. DNA for the CDR3: TGTGCCAGCAGTTTAGAGGGCAGGGAGCAGTTCTTC. Translating it yields CASSLEGREQFF.

This clone has only a few counts. This sequence joins TRBV18 and TRBJ2-7; 10 nucleotides agree with TRBD2. From germline, CDR1 is KGHSH and CDR2 LQKENI. This CDR3 spans 14 amino acids. V dropped 5 bases and J dropped 3; count of bases not matched to a gene: 4. Here the CDR3 DNA reads TGTGCCAGCTCAAGATCTAGCGGGAGCTACGAGCAGTACTTC. Translation: CASSRSSGSYEQYF.